Below, 28 T cell receptor beta chains from the same sample are listed, as sequenced in a study of vaccination effects on CD4 cells after COVID-19. Viral peptide pools were used in the ViraFEST assay to expand antigen-specific CD4+ T cells, and sequencing came afterward. The culture ran for 10 days before CD4+ T cells were isolated. The person was diagnosed with PCR-confirmed SARS-CoV-2 infection between March and December 2020. These receptors have no known antigen. Using immunoSEQ multiplex PCR, the repertoire was profiled, and TCRdb retains in-frame clones only, with some absent. The sample yields about 45,000 clones, approximately 72% seen once. Source: CD4+ T cells from PBMCs cultured with a peptide pool, taken before COVID-19 vaccination. The receptors derive from a human donor who had a prior SARS-CoV-2 infection.

This clone has more than one count but fewer than ten. V is TRBV5-6 and J is TRBJ1-1, with D possibly TRBD1 on 5 matching bases. Deletions cut 3 bases from V and 3 bases from J, with 18 bases between. CDR1 is SGHDT and CDR2 is YYEEEE in the germline V gene. The CDR3 is made up of 16 amino acids. CDR3 loop: CASSSPSGLGDTEAFF. CDR3 nucleotides: TGTGCCAGCAGCTCCCCCTCAGGGTTGGGGGACACTGAAGCTTTCTTT. Full variable domain (rest looked up from reference TRBV5-6 and TRBJ1-1): DAGVTQSPTHLIKTRGQQVTLRCSPKSGHDTVSWYQQALGQGPQFIFQYYEEEERQRGNFPDRFSGHQFPNYSSELNVNALLLGDSALYLCASSSPSGLGDTEAFFGQGTRLTVV.

The V gene is TRBV18, the J gene TRBJ2-3, with D tentatively TRBD1 or TRBD2 (5 bases each). CDR3 length equals 17 residues. Trimming removed 6 bases at V and 3 bases at J, with 22 bases between. The germline V gene encodes CDR1 KGHSH and CDR2 LQKENI. The CDR3 is CASSRNPGTQRTDTQYF. Written as DNA, the CDR3 is TGTGCCAGCTCCCGAAACCCCGGGACCCAGAGAACAGATACGCAGTATTTT.

V gene TRBV5-4 combines with J gene TRBJ1-1; 11 nucleotides agree with TRBD1. Germline V gene sequence: CDR1 SGHNT, CDR2 YYREEE (reference sequence). The CDR3 totals 16 residues. V trimming: 1 base; J trimming: 6 bases; junction bases outside the gene matches: 8. CDR3 nucleotide sequence: TGTGCCAGCAGCTTGTTCCCCGGGACAGGGGGGCCTGAAGCTTTCTTT. Translated: CASSLFPGTGGPEAFF.

The gene calls are TRBV24-1 and TRBJ2-5, with 12 bases lining up with TRBD2. Germline values: CDR1 KGHDR, CDR2 SFDVKD. V dropped 4 bases and J dropped 0; count of bases not matched to a gene: 2. The CDR3 contains 16 residues. CDR3 coding DNA: TGTGCCACCAGTGAAGGACTAGCGGGGTACCAAGAGACCCAGTACTTC. Protein: CATSEGLAGYQETQYF.

The V and J genes are TRBV6-2 or TRBV6-3 and TRBJ2-2; D not resolved. CDR1 and CDR2 (germline): MNHEY, SVGEGT. Trimming pared 0 bases from V and 0 bases from J, leaving 8 bases between. This CDR3 is built from 16 residues. The CDR3 bases are TGTGCCAGCAGTTACTCAGTGCGTACGAACACCGGGGAGCTGTTTTTT. Residues: CASSYSVRTNTGELFF.

The chain recombines TRBV5-6 with TRBJ2-1; the D is unclear. Germline CDR1 reads SGHDT; CDR2 reads YYEEEE. V was pared by 2 bases and J by 0 bases, with 15 bases between. The length of the CDR3 is 17 residues. CDR3 protein: CASSLLGSTDSYNEQFF. The CDR3 DNA sequence: TGTGCCAGCAGCTTATTAGGTAGCACCGACTCCTACAATGAGCAGTTCTTC.

The chain joins TRBV11-2 to TRBJ2-1, with D unclear. Trimming pared 1 base from V and 5 bases from J, leaving 6 bases between. The V gene's germline CDR1 is SGHAT and CDR2 FQNNGV. This CDR3 has 13 residues. The CDR3 DNA is TGTGCCAGCAGCTTAGCCTATCACAATGAGCAGTTCTTC. Translating it yields CASSLAYHNEQFF.

In this sample, this clone turned up once. The CDR3, as DNA: TGTGCCAGCAGCACGGGGATACAAACTAACTATGGCTACACCTTC. Translation gives CASSTGIQTNYGYTF. The chain joins TRBV9 to TRBJ1-2; D is undetermined. The CDR3 is 15 residues long. V was clipped by 4 bases and J by 0 bases, with 13 bases between them. The germline V gene encodes CDR1 SGDLS and CDR2 YYNGEE.

This chain uses TRBV15 with TRBJ1-5; TRBD1 matches at 8 bases. The CDR3 has 17 amino acids. Trimming cost V 2 bases and J 2 bases; bases outside gene matches: 8. Germline V gene sequence: CDR1 LNHNV, CDR2 YYDKDF (reference sequence). CDR3 nucleotide sequence: TGTGCCACCAGCAGACTCGGACAGGGCCGGCGCAATCAGCCCCAGCATTTT. Translation: CATSRLGQGRRNQPQHF. Full variable domain (missing parts from reference TRBV15 and TRBJ1-5): DAMVIQNPRYQVTQFGKPVTLSCSQTLNHNVMYWYQQKSSQAPKLLFHYYDKDFNNEADTPDNFQSRRPNTSFCFLDIRSPGLGDTAMYLCATSRLGQGRRNQPQHFGDGTRLSIL.

The chain employs TRBV5-1 and TRBJ2-7; D not resolved. Trimming shortened V by 0 bases and J by 7 bases, and 14 bases separated the two germline ends. In germline, CDR1 is SGHRS, CDR2 YFSETQ. The CDR3 consists of 14 residues. The CDR3 here is CASSLGSKAREQYF. The DNA of the CDR3 is TGCGCCAGCAGCTTGGGGAGCAAGGCAAGGGAGCAGTACTTC.

The V gene is TRBV6-5, the J gene TRBJ2-7; the D gene is possibly TRBD1 (6 bases). The V gene's germline CDR1 is MNHEY and CDR2 SVGAGI. This CDR3 is 14 amino acids long. Trimming shortened V by 5 bases and J by 2 bases, and 13 bases separated the two germline ends. The CDR3 sequence: CASSKGWGPYEQYF. The CDR3 DNA reads TGTGCCAGCAGTAAGGGGTGGGGGCCCTACGAGCAGTACTTC.

The chain has TRBV7-9 and TRBJ1-1, with TRBD1 as a possible D gene (5 bases). Germline CDR1 SEHNR, CDR2 FQNEAQ (reference sequence). V was cut by 0 bases and J by 11 bases, with 10 bases left in between. There are 12 residues in the CDR3. The DNA of the CDR3 is TGTGCCAGCAGCTTAGCGGGGGGATGGGCTTTCTTT. This translates into CASSLAGGWAFF. Filled out from reference TRBV7-9 and TRBJ1-1, the complete variable domain reads DTGVSQNPRHKITKRGQNVTFRCDPISEHNRLYWYRQTLGQGPEFLTYFQNEAQLEKSRLLSDRFSAERPKGSFSTLEIQRTEQGDSAMYLCASSLAGGWAFFGQGTRLTVV.

V usage is TRBV5-1 and J usage is TRBJ1-2; D perhaps matches TRBD1 (5 bases). The V end was cut by 4 bases, the J end by 0 bases, with 13 bases between. Germline V gene data show CDR1 as SGHRS and CDR2 as YFSETQ. This CDR3 region has 15 residues. CDR3 nucleotides: TGCGCCAGCAGCCTGGGGACGGCAGCTAACTATGGCTACACCTTC. Its translation is CASSLGTAANYGYTF.

This clone has just a few counts. V gene TRBV5-4 combines with J gene TRBJ1-6; D gene ambiguous. CDR1 SGHNT and CDR2 YYREEE come from the germline V gene (reference sequence). The CDR3 sequence is 14 residues long. Trimming removed 6 bases at V and 7 bases at J, with 14 bases between. As DNA, the CDR3 is TGTGCCAGCACAAGCCGGGCCGAGAATTCACCCCTCCACTTT. Translated, it gives CASTSRAENSPLHF.

This chain uses TRBV29-1 with TRBJ1-2; D call uncertain. V lost 4 bases and J lost 4, with 10 bases in between. CDR3 size: 12 residues. Germline values: CDR1 SQVTM, CDR2 ANQGSEA. This CDR3 reads CSVGGNPYGYTF. The CDR3 DNA reads TGCAGCGTTGGAGGGAATCCCTATGGCTACACCTTC. Supplemented by reference TRBV29-1 and TRBJ1-2, the full variable domain reads SAVISQKPSRDICQRGTSLTIQCQVDSQVTMMFWYRQQPGQSLTLIATANQGSEATYESGFVIDKFPISRPNLTFSTLTVSNMSPEDSSIYLCSVGGNPYGYTFGSGTRLTVV.

Remarks on this clone: One junction end disagrees with the germline gene, perhaps due to a read error. The chain is built from TRBV7-3 and TRBJ1-1, with D maybe TRBD1 (6 bases). Per the germline V gene, CDR1 is SGHTA and CDR2 is FQGTGA. The length of the CDR3 is 13 residues. The DNA for the CDR3 is TGTGCCAGCAGCCTAACCTTACAGGGTGAAGCTTTCTTT. Translation gives CASSLTLQGEAFF.

The V and J genes are TRBV11-2 and TRBJ2-1, with D possibly being TRBD2 (5 bases). The CDR3 extends over 13 amino acids. V was clipped by 5 bases and J by 3 bases, with 8 bases between them. Germline lookup yields CDR1 SGHAT and CDR2 FQNNGV. CDR3 sequence (DNA): TGTGCCAGCAGCGAGGGTGTCTACAATGAGCAGTTCTTC. Amino acid sequence: CASSEGVYNEQFF.

The V gene is TRBV3-1 (or the pseudogene TRBV3-2), the J gene TRBJ2-7; 13 positions match TRBD2. V lost 5 bases, J lost 2 bases, and 9 bases stayed unmatched. There are 17 residues in the CDR3. CDR1 is LGHDT and CDR2 is YNNKEL in the germline V gene (reference sequence). The CDR3 DNA is TGTGCCAGCAGCAGGACTAGCGGGGGACCTACCACCTACGAGCAGTACTTC. Residues: CASSRTSGGPTTYEQYF.

As DNA, the CDR3 is TGTGCCTGGAGTGTTGTGGACGCAGGGGCAGCTTTCTTT. This codes for CAWSVVDAGAAFF. The chain recombines TRBV30 with TRBJ1-1; possibly TRBD1 for D (6 bases). Germline V gene lookup returns CDR1 GTSNPN and CDR2 SVGIG (reference sequence). There are 13 residues in the CDR3. V was shortened by 0 bases and J by 10 bases, with 15 bases between the two germline ends. Filled out from reference TRBV30 and TRBJ1-1, the complete variable domain reads SQTIHQWPATLVQPVGSPLSLECTVEGTSNPNLYWYRQAAGRGLQLLFYSVGIGQISSEVPQNLSASRPQDRQFILSSKKLLLSDSGFYLCAWSVVDAGAAFFGQGTRLTVV.

V is TRBV2 and J is TRBJ1-2; 10 nucleotides match TRBD1. There are 14 residues in the CDR3. The germline V gene encodes CDR1 SNHLY and CDR2 FYNNEI. V lost 6 bases, J lost 4 bases, and 5 bases stayed unmatched. The CDR3 DNA is TGTGCCAGCAGGGCAGGACAGGGGGTCTATGGCTACACCTTC. It specifies CASRAGQGVYGYTF. The full variable domain, completed using reference TRBV2 and TRBJ1-2, is EPEVTQTPSHQVTQMGQEVILRCVPISNHLYFYWYRQILGQKVEFLVSFYNNEISEKSEIFDDQFSVERPDGSNFTLKIRSTKLEDSAMYFCASRAGQGVYGYTFGSGTRLTVV.

The chain has TRBV19 and TRBJ2-2; possible D gene TRBD2, 5 bases. The CDR3 loop spans 14 amino acids. The V end lost 7 bases, the J end lost 3 bases, and 12 bases lay between the germline ends. The germline gives CDR1 LNHDA, CDR2 SQIVND (reference sequence). The CDR3 nucleotides are TGTGCCAGTATGCTCCGGCGGGACACCGGGGAGCTGTTTTTT. As protein: CASMLRRDTGELFF.

A few counts support this clone. The chain combines TRBV19 with TRBJ2-5; the match to TRBD2 covers 7 bases. V gave up 10 bases and J gave up 4 bases; unmatched junction bases: 12. This CDR3 contains 14 residues. Germline lookup yields CDR1 LNHDA and CDR2 SQIVND (reference sequence). DNA for the CDR3: TGTGCCACGGGTCTGCGGGAGAGGAGAGAGACCCAGTACTTC. It specifies CATGLRERRETQYF.

This chain uses TRBV14 with TRBJ1-1; TRBD1 might be the D (5 bases). The CDR3 contains 18 residues. Germline V lookup: CDR1 SGHDN, CDR2 FVKESK. With 0 bases removed from V and 3 bases from J, the gap between germline ends came to 20 bases. CDR3 nucleotide sequence: TGTGCCAGCAGCCAAGATGCCTTTACGGGACTTGGGGACACTGAAGCTTTCTTT. This gives the protein CASSQDAFTGLGDTEAFF.

CDR3 nucleotide sequence: TGTGCCAGCAGCTACCAGCACACCGGGGAGCTGTTTTTT. Residues: CASSYQHTGELFF. The rearrangement links TRBV7-3 to TRBJ2-2; no firm D call. CDR3 length equals 13 residues. Germline V gene sequence: CDR1 SGHTA, CDR2 FQGTGA. With 4 bases removed from V and 3 bases from J, the gap between germline ends came to 6 bases.

The gene calls are TRBV5-4 and TRBJ2-5; the D call may be TRBD1 or TRBD2 (5 bases each). Germline V gene data show CDR1 as SGHNT and CDR2 as YYREEE (reference sequence). Trimming cost V 5 bases and J 3 bases, with 11 bases left between them. The CDR3 runs to 13 residues. The CDR3 bases are TGTGCCAGCAGTCCCGGGGCCGAAGAGACCCAGTACTTC. Translating gives CASSPGAEETQYF.

This chain joins TRBV5-4 and TRBJ2-3; no clear D. The V end was cut by 4 bases, the J end by 4 bases, with 16 bases between. The CDR3 contains 15 residues. Germline loops: CDR1 SGHNT, CDR2 YYREEE (reference sequence). The CDR3 region is CASSLEGVRADTQYF. CDR3 in DNA: TGTGCCAGCAGCCTAGAAGGAGTTCGGGCAGATACGCAGTATTTT.

CDR3 region: CAGRGSYNEQFF. The CDR3 DNA sequence: TGTGCCGGCAGGGGATCCTACAATGAGCAGTTCTTC. This sequence joins TRBV30 and TRBJ2-1; tentatively, D is TRBD1 (6 bases). V was clipped by 8 bases and J by 1 base, with 9 bases between them. The germline CDR1 and CDR2 sequences are GTSNPN and SVGIG (reference sequence). CDR3 length equals 12 residues.

The gene calls are TRBV18 and TRBJ1-6; the D is unclear. V was trimmed by 2 bases and J by 15 bases, leaving 14 bases between them. Germline values: CDR1 KGHSH, CDR2 LQKENI. The CDR3 spans 13 residues. CDR3 residues: CASSPGGLRLLHF. CDR3 DNA sequence: TGTGCCAGCTCACCAGGCGGCCTCCGCCTCCTCCACTTT.